The TCR beta chain under discussion was sequenced for a study of monozygotic twins with inflammatory bowel disease. Study-wide findings and caveats: TCRbeta diversity (inverse Simpson) was lower in IBD patients than in healthy co-twins.

This CDR3 has 17 residues. Germline-derived CDR1 and CDR2 are KGHDR and SFDVKD. From the 5' RACE reads, TCRdb lists one entry per CDR3 protein and no DNA. The sample holds some 150,000 distinct CDR3 sequences. Comments on this clonotype: What it binds is unknown.

Sequences were obtained from blood. This sequence joins TRBV24-1 and TRBJ1-4; the D gene TCRdb calls, TRBD1, cannot be checked with no DNA. The clonotype was recovered from a human donor with ulcerative colitis or Crohn's disease, or a healthy co-twin of an affected twin (not recorded which). Here the CDR3 reads CATSDPRTGQANEKLFF.